This TCR beta chain is from a study of cytomegalovirus exposure and HLA in healthy donors. Separation from the roughly 680-subject first cohort characterized the roughly 120-subject validation cohort, to which the donors belonged. CDR1 MNHEY and CDR2 SMNVEV come from the germline V gene (reference sequence). Trimming took off 5 bases at V and 6 bases at J, with 17 bases between the two ends. This CDR3 has 15 residues. Points from the study as a whole: Rare TCR sequences predominated, though certain public TCRs were found in many donors.

Comment on this clone: Antigen specificity is unknown.

Sequenced by immunoSEQ multiplex PCR; TCRdb stores in-frame clones only, minus some. Found here are 130,000 to 150,000 clones, around 90% of them singletons; the top ten hold over 6.5%. V is TRBV27 and J is TRBJ1-5, with D possibly TRBD1 on 6 matching bases. The sequence was collected from a woman under 30 in good health and CMV-seropositive. Sequencing input: PBMCs. The CDR3, as DNA: TGTGCCAGCAGTACCACAGGGTGGGGAATTCAGCCCCAGCATTTT. Translating gives CASSTTGWGIQPQHF.